The clone carrying this T cell receptor (beta chain) was picked up a small number of times. What it recognizes is unknown. CDR3 size: 15 residues. Germline V gene data show CDR1 as SGHRS and CDR2 as YFSETQ. Unmatched junction bases numbered 1, after V lost 3 bases and J lost 2 bases. Measured with immunoSEQ multiplex PCR; TCRdb has only the in-frame clones, and not every one. The data hold about 71,000 clones, with about four fifths observed a single time. This sample is drawn from a study of T cell clones after liver transplantation. Across the whole study: Liver transplant recipients had immunosuppression withdrawal attempted within 2 years. Patients counted as tolerant after at least one year off all immunosuppression, enzymes not exceeding twice normal.

Study-wide results and limits: In most of the 8 subjects, circulating graft-donor-reactive CD4 TCRbeta sequences fell significantly after transplant. In a couple of subjects, few donor cells limited the measurable donor-reactive repertoire.

The rearrangement links TRBV5-1 to TRBJ2-5, with 13 positions matching TRBD2. The sequence came from a human patient who received a liver transplant. Some T cells may possibly be graft donor cells. The specimen comprised CD4+ T cells from blood, sampled 12 months after liver transplant. The CDR3 reads CASSSGLAGQETQYF. The CDR3 coding sequence is TGCGCCAGCAGCTCGGGACTAGCGGGACAAGAGACCCAGTACTTC.